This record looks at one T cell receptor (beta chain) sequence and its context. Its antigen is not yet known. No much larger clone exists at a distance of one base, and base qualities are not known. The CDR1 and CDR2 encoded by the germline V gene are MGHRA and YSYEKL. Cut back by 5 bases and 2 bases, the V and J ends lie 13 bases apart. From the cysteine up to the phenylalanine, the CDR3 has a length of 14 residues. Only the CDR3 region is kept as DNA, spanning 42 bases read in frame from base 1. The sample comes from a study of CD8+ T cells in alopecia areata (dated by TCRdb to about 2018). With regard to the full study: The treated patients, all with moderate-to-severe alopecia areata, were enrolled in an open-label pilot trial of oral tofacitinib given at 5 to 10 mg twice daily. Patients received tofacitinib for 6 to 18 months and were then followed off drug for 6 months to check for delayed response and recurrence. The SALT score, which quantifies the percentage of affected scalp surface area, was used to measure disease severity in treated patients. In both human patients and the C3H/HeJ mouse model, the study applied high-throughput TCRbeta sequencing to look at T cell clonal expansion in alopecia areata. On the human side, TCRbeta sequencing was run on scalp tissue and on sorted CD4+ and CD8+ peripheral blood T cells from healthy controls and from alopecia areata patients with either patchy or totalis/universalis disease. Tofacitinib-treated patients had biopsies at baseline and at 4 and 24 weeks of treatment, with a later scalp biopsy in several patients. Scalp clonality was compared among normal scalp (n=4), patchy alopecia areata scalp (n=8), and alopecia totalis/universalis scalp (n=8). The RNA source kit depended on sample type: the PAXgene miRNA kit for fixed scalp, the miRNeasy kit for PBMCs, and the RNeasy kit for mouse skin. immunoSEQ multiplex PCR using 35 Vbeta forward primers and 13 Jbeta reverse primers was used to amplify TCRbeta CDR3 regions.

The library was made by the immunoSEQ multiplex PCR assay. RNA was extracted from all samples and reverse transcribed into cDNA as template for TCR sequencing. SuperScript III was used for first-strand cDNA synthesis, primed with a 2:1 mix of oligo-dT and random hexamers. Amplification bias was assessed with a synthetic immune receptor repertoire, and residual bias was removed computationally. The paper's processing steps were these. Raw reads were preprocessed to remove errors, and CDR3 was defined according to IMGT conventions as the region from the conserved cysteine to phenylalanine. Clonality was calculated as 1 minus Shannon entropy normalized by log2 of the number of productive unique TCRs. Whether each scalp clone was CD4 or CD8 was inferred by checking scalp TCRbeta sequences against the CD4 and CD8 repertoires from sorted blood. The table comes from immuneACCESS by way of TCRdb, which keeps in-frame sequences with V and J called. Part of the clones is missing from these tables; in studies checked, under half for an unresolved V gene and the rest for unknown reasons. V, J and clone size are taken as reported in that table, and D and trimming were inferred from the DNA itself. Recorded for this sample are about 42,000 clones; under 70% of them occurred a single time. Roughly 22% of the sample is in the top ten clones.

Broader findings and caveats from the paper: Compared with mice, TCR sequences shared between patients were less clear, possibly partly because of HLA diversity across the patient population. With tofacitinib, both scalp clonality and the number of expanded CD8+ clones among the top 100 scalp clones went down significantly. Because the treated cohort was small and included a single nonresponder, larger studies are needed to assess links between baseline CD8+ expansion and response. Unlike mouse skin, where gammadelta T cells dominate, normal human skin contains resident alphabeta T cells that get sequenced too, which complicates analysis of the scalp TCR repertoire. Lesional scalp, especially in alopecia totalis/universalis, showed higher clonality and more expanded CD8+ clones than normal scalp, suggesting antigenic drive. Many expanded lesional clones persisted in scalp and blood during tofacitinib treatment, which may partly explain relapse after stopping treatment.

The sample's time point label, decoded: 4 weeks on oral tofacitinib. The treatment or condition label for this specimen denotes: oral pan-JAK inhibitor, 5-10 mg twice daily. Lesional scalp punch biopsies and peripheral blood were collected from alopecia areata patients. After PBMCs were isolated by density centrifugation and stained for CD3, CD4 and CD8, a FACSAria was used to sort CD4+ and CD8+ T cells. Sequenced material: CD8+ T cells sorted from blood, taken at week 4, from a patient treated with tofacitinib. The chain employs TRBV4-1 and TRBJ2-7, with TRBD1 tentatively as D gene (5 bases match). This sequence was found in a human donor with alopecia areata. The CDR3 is CASSFSAGPYEQYF. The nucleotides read TGCGCCAGCAGCTTTTCAGCAGGGCCCTACGAGCAGTACTTC.